Shown below are 7 T cell receptor beta chains from a single sample sequenced in a study of T-cell memory formation after mild COVID-19. TCRdb re-called the 5' RACE reads through MiXCR, storing one row per CDR3 protein. The sample carries about 410,000 distinct CDR3 sequences, more than 15% recorded once. The sample comprised PBMCs or a T cell subset sorted from them (not recorded which). Receptors originate from a man younger than 35 who had mild COVID-19 (a few samples of this study predate the infection). Cell type and time point are not known.

Only a few counts were recorded for this clonotype. The chain recombines TRBV19 with TRBJ1-1; the D is unclear. Trimming removed 3 bases from V and 1 base from J, with 6 bases in between. Per germline, CDR1 LNHDA and CDR2 SQIVND (reference sequence). The CDR3 length is 13 residues. The CDR3 nucleotides read TGTGCCAGTAGTATTGAAAGGAACACTGAAGCTTTCTTT. Its protein product is CASSIERNTEAFF.

This clonotype was seen a handful of times. The J gene is TRBJ2-6, the V gene TRBV5-1; 11 bases fit TRBD1. The CDR3 length is 18 residues. Losses at the gene ends were 4 bases for V and 4 bases for J; bases not matched to a gene: 10. Germline V gene data show CDR1 as SGHRS and CDR2 as YFSETQ. The CDR3 reads CASSESDRGLAGANVLTF. CDR3 coding DNA: TGCGCCAGCAGCGAATCGGACAGGGGGCTTGCCGGGGCCAACGTCCTGACTTTC. The variable domain in full, with the rest retrieved from reference TRBV5-1 and TRBJ2-6, is KAGVTQTPRYLIKTRGQQVTLSCSPISGHRSVSWYQQTPGQGLQFLFEYFSETQRNKGNFPGRFSGRQFSNSRSEMNVSTLELGDSALYLCASSESDRGLAGANVLTFGAGSRLTVL.

The chain employs TRBV12-3 or TRBV12-4 and TRBJ2-7, with 7 bases identical to TRBD1. The ends lost 7 bases at V and 12 bases at J; junction bases unmatched: 12. The CDR3 is 12 residues long. CDR3 amino acids: CASTPDRNLWYF. The CDR3, as DNA: TGTGCCAGCACCCCGGACAGGAACCTATGGTACTTC.

This clonotype was recorded a few times. The genes are TRBV6-5 and TRBJ2-2; tentatively, D is TRBD2 (7 bases). The CDR3 is 16 amino acids. Trimming stripped 3 bases from V and 2 bases from J, with 13 bases between. Germline CDR1 is MNHEY and CDR2 is SVGAGI. The CDR3 reads CASSYRTAGNTGELFF. The CDR3 DNA reads TGTGCCAGCAGTTATAGGACAGCGGGAAACACCGGGGAGCTGTTTTTT.

The chain employs TRBV7-3 and TRBJ2-3, with D unclear. The ends were cut back, 3 bases at V and 2 bases at J, with 6 bases in the middle. Germline CDR1 is SGHTA and CDR2 is FQGTGA. The CDR3 spans 13 residues. The CDR3 is CASSFGYTDTQYF. The CDR3 nucleotides are TGTGCCAGCAGCTTTGGATACACAGATACGCAGTATTTT.

This clonotype was counted only a few times. The chain employs TRBV5-1 and TRBJ1-6, with TRBD1 matching 8 bases. Per the germline V gene, CDR1 is SGHRS and CDR2 is YFSETQ. The CDR3 is 14 amino acids. With 4 bases clipped from V and 10 bases from J, the junction kept 7 bases outside the gene matches. The chain's CDR3 is CASSGDRGWSPLHF. CDR3 nucleotides: TGCGCCAGCAGCGGAGACAGGGGTTGGTCACCCCTCCACTTT.

The rearrangement uses TRBV4-1 and TRBJ1-2; 8 nucleotides match TRBD1. V was pared by 1 base and J by 6 bases, with 10 bases of the junction left unmatched. This CDR3 is 16 amino acids long. Germline V CDR1 and CDR2: MGHRA, YSYEKL. The CDR3 DNA follows: TGCGCCAGCAGCCAAGGGATCTCCCGGACAGGGAATGGCTACACCTTC. Amino acids: CASSQGISRTGNGYTF.